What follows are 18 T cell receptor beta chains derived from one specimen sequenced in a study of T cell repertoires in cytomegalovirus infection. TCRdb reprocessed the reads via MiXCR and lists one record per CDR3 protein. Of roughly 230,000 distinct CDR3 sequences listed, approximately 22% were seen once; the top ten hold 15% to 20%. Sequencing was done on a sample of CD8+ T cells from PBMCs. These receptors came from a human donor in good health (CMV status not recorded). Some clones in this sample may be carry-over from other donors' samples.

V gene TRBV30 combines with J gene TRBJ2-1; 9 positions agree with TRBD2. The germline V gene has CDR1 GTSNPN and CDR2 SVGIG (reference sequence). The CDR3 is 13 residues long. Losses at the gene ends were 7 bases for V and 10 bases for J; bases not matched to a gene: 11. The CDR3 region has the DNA TGTGCCTCCCCCGCGGGGGGGCTTGAGGAGCAGTTCTTC. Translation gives CASPAGGLEEQFF.

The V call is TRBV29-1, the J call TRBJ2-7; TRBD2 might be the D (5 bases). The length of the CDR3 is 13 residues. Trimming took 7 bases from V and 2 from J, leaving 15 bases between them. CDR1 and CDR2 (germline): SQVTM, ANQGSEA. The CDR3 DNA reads TGCAGCGCCCTCGGCGCCGGGACCTACGAGCAGTACTTC. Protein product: CSALGAGTYEQYF.

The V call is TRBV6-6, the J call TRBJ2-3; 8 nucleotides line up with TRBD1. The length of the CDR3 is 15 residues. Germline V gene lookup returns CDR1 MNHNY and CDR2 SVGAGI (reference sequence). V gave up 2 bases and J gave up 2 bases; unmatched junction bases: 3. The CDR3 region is CASSYRQGATDTQYF. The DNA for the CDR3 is TGTGCCAGCAGTTACCGGCAGGGGGCCACAGATACGCAGTATTTT.

CDR3 sequence: CASSLRLSSYNEQFF. The CDR3 region has the DNA TGTGCCAGCAGTTTAAGACTCAGCTCCTACAATGAGCAGTTCTTC. This chain connects TRBV27 to TRBJ2-1; D unresolved. Germline V gene sequence: CDR1 MNHEY, CDR2 SMNVEV (reference sequence). Trimming stripped 2 bases from V and 0 bases from J, with 8 bases between. The CDR3 has 15 amino acids.

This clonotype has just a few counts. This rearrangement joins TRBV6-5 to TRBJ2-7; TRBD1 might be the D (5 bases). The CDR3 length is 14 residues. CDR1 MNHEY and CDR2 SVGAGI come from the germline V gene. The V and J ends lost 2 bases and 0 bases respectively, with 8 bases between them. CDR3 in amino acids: CASSYGRDSYEQYF. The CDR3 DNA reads TGTGCCAGCAGTTACGGCAGGGACTCCTACGAGCAGTACTTC.

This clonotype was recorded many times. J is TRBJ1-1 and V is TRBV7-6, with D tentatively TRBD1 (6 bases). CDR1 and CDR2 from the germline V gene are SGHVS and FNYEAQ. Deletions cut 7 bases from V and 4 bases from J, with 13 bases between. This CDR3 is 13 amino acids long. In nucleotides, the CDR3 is TGTGCCAGCACCTCGGGGGGGGCCACTGAAGCTTTCTTT. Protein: CASTSGGATEAFF.

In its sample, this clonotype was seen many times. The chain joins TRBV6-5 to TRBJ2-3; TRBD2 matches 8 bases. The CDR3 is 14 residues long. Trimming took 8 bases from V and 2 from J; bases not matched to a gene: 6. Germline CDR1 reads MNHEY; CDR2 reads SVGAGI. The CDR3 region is CASQAGDPTDTQYF. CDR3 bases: TGTGCCAGCCAAGCGGGGGACCCCACAGATACGCAGTATTTT.

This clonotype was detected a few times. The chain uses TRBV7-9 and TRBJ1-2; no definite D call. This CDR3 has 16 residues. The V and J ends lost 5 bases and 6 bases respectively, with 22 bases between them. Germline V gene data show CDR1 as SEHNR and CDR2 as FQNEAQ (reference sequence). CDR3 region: CASSTNRARQEDGYTF. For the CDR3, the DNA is TGTGCCAGCAGCACAAACCGGGCCCGACAAGAGGATGGCTACACCTTC.

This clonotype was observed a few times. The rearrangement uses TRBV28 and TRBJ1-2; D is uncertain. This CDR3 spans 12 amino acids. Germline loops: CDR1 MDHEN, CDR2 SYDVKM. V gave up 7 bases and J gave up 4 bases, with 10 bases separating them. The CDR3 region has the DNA TGTGCCAGCAAATGGGAGGGCTATGGCTACACCTTC. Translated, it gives CASKWEGYGYTF.

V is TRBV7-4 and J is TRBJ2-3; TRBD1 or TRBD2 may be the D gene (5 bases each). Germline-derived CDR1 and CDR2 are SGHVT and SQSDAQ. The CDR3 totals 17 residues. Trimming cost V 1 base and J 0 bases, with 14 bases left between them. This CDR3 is CASSLVLQDLSTDTQYF. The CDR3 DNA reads TGTGCCAGCAGCTTAGTCCTACAGGACTTAAGCACAGATACGCAGTATTTT.

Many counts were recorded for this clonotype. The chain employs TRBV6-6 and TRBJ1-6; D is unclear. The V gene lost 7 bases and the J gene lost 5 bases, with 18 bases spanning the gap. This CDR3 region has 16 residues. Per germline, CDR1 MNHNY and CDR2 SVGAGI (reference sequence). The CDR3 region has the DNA TGTGCCAGCACCCACTCTTCGGGTCGCGATAATTCACCCCTCCACTTT. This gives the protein CASTHSSGRDNSPLHF.

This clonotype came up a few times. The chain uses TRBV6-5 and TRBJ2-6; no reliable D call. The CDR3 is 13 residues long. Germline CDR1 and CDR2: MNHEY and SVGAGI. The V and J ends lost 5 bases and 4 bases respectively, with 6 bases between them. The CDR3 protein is CASSPLGANVLTF. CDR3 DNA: TGTGCCAGCAGTCCCCTCGGGGCCAACGTCCTGACTTTC.

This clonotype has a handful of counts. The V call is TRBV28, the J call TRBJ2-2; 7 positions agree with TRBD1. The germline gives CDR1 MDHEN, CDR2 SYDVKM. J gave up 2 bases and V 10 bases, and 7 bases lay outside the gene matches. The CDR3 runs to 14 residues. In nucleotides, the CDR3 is TGTGCCACCTTCCGGGACAGTAACACCGGGGAGCTGTTTTTT. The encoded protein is CATFRDSNTGELFF.

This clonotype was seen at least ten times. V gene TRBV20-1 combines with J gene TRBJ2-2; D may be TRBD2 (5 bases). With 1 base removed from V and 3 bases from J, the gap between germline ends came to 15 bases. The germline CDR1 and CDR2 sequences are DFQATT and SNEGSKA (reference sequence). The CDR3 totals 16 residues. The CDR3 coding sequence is TGCAGTGCTAGAGCGGACCGGGGTGGGGACACCGGGGAGCTGTTTTTT. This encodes CSARADRGGDTGELFF.

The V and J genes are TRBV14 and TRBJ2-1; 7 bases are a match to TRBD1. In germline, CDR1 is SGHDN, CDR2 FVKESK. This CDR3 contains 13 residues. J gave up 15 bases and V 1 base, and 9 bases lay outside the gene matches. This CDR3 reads CASSQAQGTRLFF. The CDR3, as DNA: TGTGCCAGCAGCCAAGCACAGGGGACACGGCTGTTCTTC.

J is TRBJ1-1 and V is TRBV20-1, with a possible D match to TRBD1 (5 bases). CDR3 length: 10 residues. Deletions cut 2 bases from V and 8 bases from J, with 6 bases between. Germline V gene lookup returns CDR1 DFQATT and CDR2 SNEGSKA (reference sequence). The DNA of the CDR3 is TGCAGTGCTAGATGGGGCGAAGCTTTCTTT. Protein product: CSARWGEAFF.

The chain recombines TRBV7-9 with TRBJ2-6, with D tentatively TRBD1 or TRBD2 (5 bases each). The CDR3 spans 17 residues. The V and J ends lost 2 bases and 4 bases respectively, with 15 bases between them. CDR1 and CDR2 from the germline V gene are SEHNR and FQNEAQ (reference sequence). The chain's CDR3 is CASSLFGAGDGANVLTF. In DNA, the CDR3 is TGTGCCAGCAGCTTATTCGGAGCCGGGGACGGGGCCAACGTCCTGACTTTC.

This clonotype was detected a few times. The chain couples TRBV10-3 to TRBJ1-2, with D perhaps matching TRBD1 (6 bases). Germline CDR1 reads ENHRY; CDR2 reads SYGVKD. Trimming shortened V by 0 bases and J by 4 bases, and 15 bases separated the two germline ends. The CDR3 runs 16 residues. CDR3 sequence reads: CAISESKGGQGYGYTF. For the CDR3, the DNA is TGTGCCATCAGTGAGTCGAAGGGGGGGCAAGGCTATGGCTACACCTTC.